The 29 T cell receptor beta chains in this list originate from one sample, sequenced in a study of T cell responses to AZD1222 COVID-19 vaccine (TCRdb year 2021). Receptor libraries were prepared by the immunoSEQ multiplex PCR assay. Drawn from immuneACCESS, this table holds only the in-frame rearrangements with V and J called that TCRdb kept. Clones are partly lost; checked studies trace under half to an unresolved V gene and leave the rest unexplained. A total of some 180,000 clones appear in this sample, approximately 90% of them only once. The ten largest make up 1.5% to 2% of the sample. The intended sense of this specimen's time point label: about 28 days (+/-7) after the second vaccine dose. The sample consisted of peripheral blood, taken 28 days after the second AZD1222 dose. Receptor source: an adult who received the AZD1222 COVID-19 vaccine.

This clone was picked up one time. The CDR3 loop is CASSSMGLAGQETQYF. In nucleotides, the CDR3 is TGTGCCAGCAGCTCGATGGGACTAGCCGGTCAAGAGACCCAGTACTTC. The chain employs TRBV11-2 and TRBJ2-5; TRBD2 agrees at 9 bases. V shed 4 bases, J shed 2 bases, and the junction held 8 bases outside the gene matches. The germline V gene encodes CDR1 SGHAT and CDR2 FQNNGV. The CDR3 extends over 16 amino acids. The full variable domain, rest sourced from reference TRBV11-2 and TRBJ2-5, is EAGVAQSPRYKIIEKRQSVAFWCNPISGHATLYWYQQILGQGPKLLIQFQNNGVVDDSQLPKDRFSAERLKGVDSTLKIQPAKLEDSAVYLCASSSMGLAGQETQYFGPGTRLLVL.

This clone has only one observation. The chain couples TRBV12-3 or TRBV12-4 to TRBJ1-1; D remains unclear. V was cut by 4 bases and J by 11 bases, with 14 bases left in between. This CDR3 is built from 12 residues. CDR3 protein: CASSWTVQRAFF. For the CDR3, the DNA is TGTGCCAGCAGTTGGACCGTGCAGCGGGCTTTCTTT.

The rearrangement joins TRBV7-9 to TRBJ1-5; D is unresolved. Germline CDR1 SEHNR, CDR2 FQNEAQ (reference sequence). This CDR3 spans 15 amino acids. V was clipped by 5 bases and J by 6 bases, with 17 bases between them. CDR3 loop: CASSQEPPVGQPQHF. The CDR3 DNA follows: TGTGCCAGCAGCCAGGAGCCCCCGGTCGGTCAGCCCCAGCATTTT.

The chain recombines TRBV12-3 or TRBV12-4 with TRBJ2-5, with D unresolved. The CDR3 spans 13 residues. The V and J ends lost 5 bases and 5 bases respectively, with 12 bases between them. The CDR3 sequence: CASSPGWVETQYF. For the CDR3, the DNA is TGTGCCAGCAGTCCCGGCTGGGTCGAGACCCAGTACTTC.

V is TRBV7-9 and J is TRBJ1-1; a weak D match, TRBD1 (6 bases). The CDR3 extends over 14 amino acids. The germline gives CDR1 SEHNR, CDR2 FQNEAQ (reference sequence). With 2 bases removed from V and 5 bases from J, the gap between germline ends came to 12 bases. The CDR3 here is CASSLTRGVTEAFF. In DNA form, the CDR3 reads TGTGCCAGCAGCTTAACCAGGGGAGTTACTGAAGCTTTCTTT.

CDR3 in DNA: TGTGCCAGCAGTAACTTAAGCGGACAGGGCGGTTCACCCCTCCACTTT. It is translated as CASSNLSGQGGSPLHF. V usage is TRBV6-5 and J usage is TRBJ1-6; 8 bases agree with TRBD1. The CDR3 is made up of 16 amino acids. Looked up from germline, CDR1 is MNHEY and CDR2 is SVGAGI. V lost 5 bases, J lost 9 bases, and 12 bases stayed unmatched.

The genes are TRBV5-4 and TRBJ2-1; 8 bases agree with TRBD1. Trimming removed 7 bases from V and 0 bases from J; junction bases left unmatched: 6. Germline V gives CDR1 SGHNT, CDR2 YYREEE (reference sequence). The CDR3 runs 15 residues. The CDR3 sequence is CASSRGQASYNEQFF. The CDR3 nucleotides are TGTGCCAGCTCAAGGGGACAGGCCTCCTACAATGAGCAGTTCTTC.

J is TRBJ1-3 and V is TRBV19; no clear D. The V and J ends lost 2 bases and 2 bases respectively, with 7 bases between them. This CDR3 is built from 14 residues. Germline loops: CDR1 LNHDA, CDR2 SQIVND (reference sequence). CDR3 amino acids: CASSIQATGNTIYF. The CDR3 region has the DNA TGTGCCAGTAGTATACAGGCAACTGGAAACACCATATATTTT.

The chain links TRBV5-1 to TRBJ2-2; no clear D. The V gene lost 0 bases and the J gene lost 0 bases, with 12 bases spanning the gap. The CDR3 consists of 17 residues. Germline V lookup: CDR1 SGHRS, CDR2 YFSETQ. As DNA, the CDR3 is TGCGCCAGCAGCTTGGGGCACCGAGACGCGAACACCGGGGAGCTGTTTTTT. It is translated as CASSLGHRDANTGELFF.

The V call is TRBV6-5, the J call TRBJ2-3; TRBD2 matches 14 bases. Germline V gives CDR1 MNHEY, CDR2 SVGAGI. The trim removed 5 bases at V and 4 bases at J, leaving 2 bases unmatched. The CDR3 is 15 residues long. In DNA form, the CDR3 reads TGTGCCAGCAGTCGACTAGCGGGAGGGCCAGATACGCAGTATTTT. Translated: CASSRLAGGPDTQYF.

V is TRBV28 and J is TRBJ2-2; maybe TRBD2 (6 bases). The germline CDR1 and CDR2 sequences are MDHEN and SYDVKM. V lost 4 bases to trimming and J lost 2 bases, with 11 bases between them. This CDR3 has 15 residues. CDR3: CASSSRGGNTGELFF. The CDR3 DNA follows: TGTGCCAGCAGTTCGCGGGGCGGAAACACCGGGGAGCTGTTTTTT.

V and J are TRBV6-5 and TRBJ2-7; D ambiguous. The CDR3 is made up of 11 amino acids. The V end was cut by 8 bases, the J end by 5 bases, with 10 bases between. Germline loops: CDR1 MNHEY, CDR2 SVGAGI. This CDR3 is CASGETHEQYF. The DNA for the CDR3 is TGTGCCAGCGGAGAAACCCACGAGCAGTACTTC.

V is TRBV6-5 and J is TRBJ1-1; D possibly corresponds to TRBD1 (5 bases). The CDR3 covers 14 residues. V was shortened by 6 bases and J by 1 base, with 12 bases between the two germline ends. CDR1 and CDR2 (germline): MNHEY, SVGAGI. In DNA, the CDR3 is TGTGCCAGCAGGACCTTTGGGGGGAACACTGAAGCTTTCTTT. This sequence encodes CASRTFGGNTEAFF.

V gene TRBV29-1 combines with J gene TRBJ1-2; D not certain. This CDR3 is 11 amino acids long. Germline CDR1 reads SQVTM; CDR2 reads ANQGSEA. Trimming took off 6 bases at V and 7 bases at J, with 12 bases between the two ends. CDR3 DNA sequence: TGCAGCGTGACGACCTTCGGTGGCTACACCTTC. Residues: CSVTTFGGYTF.

The chain couples TRBV11-1 to TRBJ2-5; 10 positions match TRBD2. With V trimmed by 2 bases and J by 1 base, 4 bases remained unmatched. The germline V gene encodes CDR1 SGHAT and CDR2 FQDESV (reference sequence). The CDR3 is 16 residues long. DNA for the CDR3: TGTGCCAGCAGCTTACCGACTAGCGGGCCCCAAGAGACCCAGTACTTC. This translates into CASSLPTSGPQETQYF.

Remarks on this clone: This same CDR3 is encoded by further DNA sequences in the sample. The chain combines TRBV5-8 with TRBJ1-4; D may be TRBD1 (6 bases). This CDR3 has 13 amino acids. With 5 bases removed from V and 5 bases from J, the gap between germline ends came to 10 bases. CDR1 is SGHTS and CDR2 is YDEGEE in the germline V gene. CDR3 DNA sequence: TGTGCCAGCAGTGGGGGGCTAAATGAAAAACTGTTTTTT. It codes for CASSGGLNEKLFF.

This chain joins TRBV5-6 and TRBJ2-3; 9 bases line up with TRBD2. The CDR3 consists of 17 residues. The germline gives CDR1 SGHDT, CDR2 YYEEEE. The V gene end was trimmed by 4 bases and the J gene end by 6 bases; junction bases not matched to a gene: 15. In nucleotides, the CDR3 is TGTGCCAGCAGCCCGGCAGGCGCGGGAGGGCCGCGGGATACGCAGTATTTT. This translates into CASSPAGAGGPRDTQYF.

This chain links TRBV7-9 with TRBJ2-7; a weak D match, TRBD1 (6 bases). This CDR3 region has 14 residues. CDR1 is SEHNR and CDR2 is FQNEAQ in the germline V gene (reference sequence). V was clipped by 5 bases and J by 4 bases, with 15 bases between them. CDR3 nucleotides: TGTGCCAGCAGCCCAGAAACTAGGGGGTACGAGCAGTACTTC. It translates to CASSPETRGYEQYF.

This clone was detected only a few times. The rearrangement joins TRBV19 to TRBJ2-7; no definite D call. Germline CDR1 and CDR2: LNHDA and SQIVND (reference sequence). With 8 bases removed from V and 7 bases from J, the gap between germline ends came to 21 bases. There are 14 residues in the CDR3. The CDR3 here is CASSNLHPSVEQYF. The DNA of the CDR3 is TGTGCCAGTTCGAATTTGCATCCCTCTGTGGAGCAGTACTTC.

The V call is TRBV7-9, the J call TRBJ2-5, with 9 positions matching TRBD2. This CDR3 has 16 amino acids. Germline CDR1 and CDR2: SEHNR and FQNEAQ (reference sequence). After removal of 0 bases from V and 1 base from J, the junction contained 3 bases not matched to a gene. CDR3 coding DNA: TGTGCCAGCAGCTTAGCGGGGACTAGCCGCCAAGAGACCCAGTACTTC. Translating it yields CASSLAGTSRQETQYF.

The chain carries TRBV10-3 and TRBJ2-5; TRBD2 matches at 11 bases. The CDR3 runs to 14 residues. The ends lost 6 bases at V and 4 bases at J; junction bases unmatched: 4. Germline V gene data show CDR1 as ENHRY and CDR2 as SYGVKD. In nucleotides, the CDR3 is TGTGCCATCAGCCCGGGGACTAGCGGAGAGACCCAGTACTTC. Residues: CAISPGTSGETQYF.

J is TRBJ2-5 and V is TRBV7-2; 16 bases line up with TRBD2. From germline, CDR1 is SGHTA and CDR2 FQGNSA. The CDR3 consists of 18 residues. After removal of 4 bases from V and 5 bases from J, the junction contained 10 bases not matched to a gene. In nucleotides, the CDR3 is TGTGCCAGCAGCTCTGGGACTAGCGGGAGGGGTTTTGAGGAGACCCAGTACTTC. Its translation is CASSSGTSGRGFEETQYF.

This CDR3 is CASKPTGGAGEQYF. In DNA form, the CDR3 reads TGTGCCAGTAAACCGACAGGGGGCGCGGGCGAGCAGTACTTC. V and J are TRBV19 and TRBJ2-7; 10 bases map to TRBD1. This CDR3 has 14 residues. Germline-derived CDR1 and CDR2 are LNHDA and SQIVND (reference sequence). After removal of 7 bases from V and 6 bases from J, the junction contained 9 bases not matched to a gene. Complete variable domain (other parts from reference TRBV19 and TRBJ2-7): DGGITQSPKYLFRKEGQNVTLSCEQNLNHDAMYWYRQDPGQGLRLIYYSQIVNDFQKGDIAEGYSVSREKKESFPLTVTSAQKNPTAFYLCASKPTGGAGEQYFGPGTRLTVT.

The rearrangement links TRBV7-6 to TRBJ2-1, with 8 positions matching TRBD2. V lost 6 bases and J lost 0; bases outside the gene matches: 7. Per germline, CDR1 SGHVS and CDR2 FNYEAQ. This CDR3 contains 16 residues. CDR3 nucleotides: TGTGCCAGCAGTAGTAGACTAGCGAGCTCCTACAATGAGCAGTTCTTC. Translation gives CASSSRLASSYNEQFF.

The chain recombines TRBV6-5 with TRBJ2-1; no clear D. The V end lost 0 bases, the J end lost 5 bases, and 14 bases lay between the germline ends. The CDR3 has 16 amino acids. The V gene's germline CDR1 is MNHEY and CDR2 SVGAGI. The CDR3 is CASSYSFGRKNNEQFF. The CDR3 DNA reads as TGTGCCAGCAGTTACTCCTTTGGTCGAAAGAACAATGAGCAGTTCTTC.

For this clone: The junction and the germline gene differ at one end; a read error may be behind it. The chain is built from TRBV7-7 and TRBJ1-3; no reliable D call. The V gene's germline CDR1 is SSHAT and CDR2 FNYEAQ (reference sequence). CDR3 length: 13 residues. In nucleotides, the CDR3 is TGTGCTAGCAGCTTAGGAGCTGGAAACACCATATATTTT. Residues: CASSLGAGNTIYF.

This clone appeared a single time. This chain uses TRBV19 with TRBJ2-7; TRBD1 matches at 9 bases. Germline values: CDR1 LNHDA, CDR2 SQIVND (reference sequence). The CDR3 is 14 residues long. V lost 5 bases to trimming and J lost 4 bases; unmatched junction nucleotides: 6. CDR3 region: CASSAHRGRYEQYF. In nucleotides, the CDR3 is TGTGCCAGTAGTGCCCACAGGGGGCGATACGAGCAGTACTTC.

The rearrangement uses TRBV30 and TRBJ2-2; either TRBD1 or TRBD2 may supply D (5 bases each). CDR1 GTSNPN and CDR2 SVGIG come from the germline V gene (reference sequence). The V and J ends lost 4 bases and 1 base respectively, with 10 bases between them. The CDR3 spans 14 residues. The CDR3 loop is CAWIEGLNTGELFF. DNA for the CDR3: TGTGCCTGGATAGAGGGGCTGAACACCGGGGAGCTGTTTTTT.

The chain uses TRBV18 and TRBJ2-7, with no clear D. There are 12 residues in the CDR3. The germline CDR1 and CDR2 sequences are KGHSH and LQKENI. Between the trimmed V and J ends, which lost 6 bases and 6 bases, there was a span of 12 bases. The DNA of the CDR3 is TGTGCCAGCTCGCCATTCAAGGGCGAGCAGTACTTC. Amino acid sequence: CASSPFKGEQYF.